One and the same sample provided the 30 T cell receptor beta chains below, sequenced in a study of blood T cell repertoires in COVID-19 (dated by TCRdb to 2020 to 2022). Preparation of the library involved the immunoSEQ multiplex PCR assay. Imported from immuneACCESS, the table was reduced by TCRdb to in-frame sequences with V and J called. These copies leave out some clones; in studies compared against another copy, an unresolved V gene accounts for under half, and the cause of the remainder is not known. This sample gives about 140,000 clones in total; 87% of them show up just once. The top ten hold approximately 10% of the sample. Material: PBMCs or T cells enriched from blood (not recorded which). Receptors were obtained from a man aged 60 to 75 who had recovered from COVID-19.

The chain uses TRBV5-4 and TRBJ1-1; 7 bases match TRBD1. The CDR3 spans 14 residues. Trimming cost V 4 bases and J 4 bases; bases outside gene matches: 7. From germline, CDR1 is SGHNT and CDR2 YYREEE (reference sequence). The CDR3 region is CASSPGTVGTEAFF. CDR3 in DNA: TGTGCCAGCAGCCCAGGGACAGTCGGCACTGAAGCTTTCTTT. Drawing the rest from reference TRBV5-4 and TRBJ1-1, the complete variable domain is ETGVTQSPTHLIKTRGQQVTLRCSSQSGHNTVSWYQQALGQGPQFIFQYYREEENGRGNFPPRFSGLQFPNYSSELNVNALELDDSALYLCASSPGTVGTEAFFGQGTRLTVV.

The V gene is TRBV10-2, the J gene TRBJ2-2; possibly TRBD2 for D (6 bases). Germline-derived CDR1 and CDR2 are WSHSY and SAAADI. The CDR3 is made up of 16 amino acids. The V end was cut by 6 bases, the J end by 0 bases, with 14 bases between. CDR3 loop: CASRAGRTSNTGELFF. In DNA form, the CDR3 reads TGCGCCAGCAGGGCGGGACGAACCTCGAACACCGGGGAGCTGTTTTTT.

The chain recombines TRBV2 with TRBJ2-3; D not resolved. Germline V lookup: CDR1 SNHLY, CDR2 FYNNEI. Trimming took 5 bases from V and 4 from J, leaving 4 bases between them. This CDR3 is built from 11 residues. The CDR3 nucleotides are TGTGCCAGCAGTTGGCCAGATACGCAGTATTTT. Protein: CASSWPDTQYF.

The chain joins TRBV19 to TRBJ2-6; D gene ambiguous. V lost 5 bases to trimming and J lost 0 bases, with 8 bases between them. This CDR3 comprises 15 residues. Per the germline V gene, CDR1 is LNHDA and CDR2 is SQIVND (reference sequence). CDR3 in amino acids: CASSAYSSGANVLTF. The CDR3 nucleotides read TGTGCCAGTAGTGCATATAGCTCTGGGGCCAACGTCCTGACTTTC.

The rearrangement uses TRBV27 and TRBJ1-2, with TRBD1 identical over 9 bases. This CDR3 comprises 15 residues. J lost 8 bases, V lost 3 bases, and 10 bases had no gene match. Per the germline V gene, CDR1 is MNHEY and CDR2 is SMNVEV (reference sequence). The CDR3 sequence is CASSLLRQGVGGYTF. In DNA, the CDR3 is TGTGCCAGCAGTTTGCTGCGACAGGGGGTAGGCGGCTACACCTTC.

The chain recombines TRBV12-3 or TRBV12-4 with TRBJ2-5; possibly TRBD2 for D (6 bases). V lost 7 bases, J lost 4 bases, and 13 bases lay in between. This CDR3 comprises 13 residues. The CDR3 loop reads CASTRGRRETQYF. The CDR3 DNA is TGTGCCAGCACCCGGGGGAGGCGAGAGACCCAGTACTTC.

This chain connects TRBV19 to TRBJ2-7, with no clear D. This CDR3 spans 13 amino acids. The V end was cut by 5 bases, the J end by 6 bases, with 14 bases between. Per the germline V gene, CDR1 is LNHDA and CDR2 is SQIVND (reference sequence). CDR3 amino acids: CASSRDVLAEQYF. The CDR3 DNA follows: TGTGCCAGTAGTCGTGATGTATTAGCCGAGCAGTACTTC. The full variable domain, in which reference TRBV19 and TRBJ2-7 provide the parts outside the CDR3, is DGGITQSPKYLFRKEGQNVTLSCEQNLNHDAMYWYRQDPGQGLRLIYYSQIVNDFQKGDIAEGYSVSREKKESFPLTVTSAQKNPTAFYLCASSRDVLAEQYFGPGTRLTVT.

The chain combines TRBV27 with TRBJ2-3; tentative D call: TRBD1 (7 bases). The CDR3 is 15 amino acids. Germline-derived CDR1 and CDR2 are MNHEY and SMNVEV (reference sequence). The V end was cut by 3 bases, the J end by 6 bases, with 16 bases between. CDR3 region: CASSLRDMTGDTQYF. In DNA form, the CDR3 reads TGTGCCAGCAGTTTGCGGGACATGACAGGGGATACGCAGTATTTT.

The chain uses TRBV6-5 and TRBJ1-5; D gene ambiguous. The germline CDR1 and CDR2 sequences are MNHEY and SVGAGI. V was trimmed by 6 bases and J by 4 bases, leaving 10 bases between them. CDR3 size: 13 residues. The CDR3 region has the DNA TGTGCCAGCAGCGCCGAAGAGAATCAGCCCCAGCATTTT. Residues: CASSAEENQPQHF.

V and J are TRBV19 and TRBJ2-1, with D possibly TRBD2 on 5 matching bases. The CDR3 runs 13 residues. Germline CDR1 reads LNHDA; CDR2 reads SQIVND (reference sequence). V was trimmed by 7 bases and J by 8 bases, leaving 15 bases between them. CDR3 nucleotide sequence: TGTGCCAGTACCTCCCTTCAAGCGGATGAGCAGTTCTTC. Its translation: CASTSLQADEQFF.

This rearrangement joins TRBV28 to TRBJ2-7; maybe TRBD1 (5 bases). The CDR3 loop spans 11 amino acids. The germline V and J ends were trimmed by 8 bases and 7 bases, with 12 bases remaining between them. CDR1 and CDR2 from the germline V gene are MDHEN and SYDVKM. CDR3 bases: TGTGCCAGCCGCAGGGCAGGGGAGCAGTACTTC. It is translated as CASRRAGEQYF.

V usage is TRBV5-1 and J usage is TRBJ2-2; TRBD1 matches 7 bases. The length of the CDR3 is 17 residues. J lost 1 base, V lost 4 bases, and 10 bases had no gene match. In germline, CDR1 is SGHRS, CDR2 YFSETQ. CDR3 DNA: TGCGCCAGCAGCCGACACCCAGGGACAGTGAACACCGGGGAGCTGTTTTTT. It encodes CASSRHPGTVNTGELFF.

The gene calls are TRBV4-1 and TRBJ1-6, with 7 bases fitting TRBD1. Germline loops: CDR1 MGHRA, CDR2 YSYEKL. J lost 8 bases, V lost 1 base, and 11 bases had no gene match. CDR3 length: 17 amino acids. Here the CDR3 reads CASSQAPDRPWDSPLHF. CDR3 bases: TGCGCCAGCAGCCAAGCGCCGGACAGGCCTTGGGATTCACCCCTCCACTTT.

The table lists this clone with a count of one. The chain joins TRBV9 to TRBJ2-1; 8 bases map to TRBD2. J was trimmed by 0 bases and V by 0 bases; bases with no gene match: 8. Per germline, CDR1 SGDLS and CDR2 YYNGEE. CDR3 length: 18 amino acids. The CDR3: CASSVGGGGSSSYNEQFF. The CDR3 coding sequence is TGTGCCAGCAGCGTAGGAGGCGGGGGGTCGAGCTCCTACAATGAGCAGTTCTTC.

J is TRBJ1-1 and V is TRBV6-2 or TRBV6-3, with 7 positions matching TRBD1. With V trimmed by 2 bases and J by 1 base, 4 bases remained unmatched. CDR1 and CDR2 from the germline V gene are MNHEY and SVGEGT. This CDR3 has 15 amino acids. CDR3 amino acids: CASSYAGQQNTEAFF. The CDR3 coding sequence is TGTGCCAGCAGTTACGCGGGACAGCAGAACACTGAAGCTTTCTTT.

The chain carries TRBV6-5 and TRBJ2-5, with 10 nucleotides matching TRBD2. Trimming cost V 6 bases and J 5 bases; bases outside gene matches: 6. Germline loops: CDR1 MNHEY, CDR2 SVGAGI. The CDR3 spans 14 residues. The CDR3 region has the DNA TGTGCCAGCAGGGCAGCGGGAGGGGTGGAGACCCAGTACTTC. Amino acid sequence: CASRAAGGVETQYF.

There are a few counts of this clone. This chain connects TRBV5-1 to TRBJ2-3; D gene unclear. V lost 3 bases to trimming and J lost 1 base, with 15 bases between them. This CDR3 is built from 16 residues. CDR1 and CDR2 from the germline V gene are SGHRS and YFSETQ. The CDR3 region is CASSSPSGGGTDTQYF. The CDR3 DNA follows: TGCGCCAGCAGCTCGCCCAGTGGCGGTGGCACAGATACGCAGTATTTT.

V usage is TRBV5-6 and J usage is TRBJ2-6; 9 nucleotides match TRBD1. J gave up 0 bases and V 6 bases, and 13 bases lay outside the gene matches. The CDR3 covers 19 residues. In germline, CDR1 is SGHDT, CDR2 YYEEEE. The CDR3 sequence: CASTLTGQGAYSGANVLTF. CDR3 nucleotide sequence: TGTGCCAGCACCCTAACGGGACAGGGAGCATACTCTGGGGCCAACGTCCTGACTTTC. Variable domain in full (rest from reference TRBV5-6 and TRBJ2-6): DAGVTQSPTHLIKTRGQQVTLRCSPKSGHDTVSWYQQALGQGPQFIFQYYEEEERQRGNFPDRFSGHQFPNYSSELNVNALLLGDSALYLCASTLTGQGAYSGANVLTFGAGSRLTVL.

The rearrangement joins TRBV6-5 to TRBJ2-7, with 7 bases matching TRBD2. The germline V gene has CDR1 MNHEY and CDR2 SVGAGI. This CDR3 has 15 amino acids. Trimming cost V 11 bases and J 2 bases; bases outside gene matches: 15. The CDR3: CACGGPATGAYEQYF. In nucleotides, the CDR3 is TGTGCCTGCGGGGGACCTGCGACTGGGGCCTACGAGCAGTACTTC.

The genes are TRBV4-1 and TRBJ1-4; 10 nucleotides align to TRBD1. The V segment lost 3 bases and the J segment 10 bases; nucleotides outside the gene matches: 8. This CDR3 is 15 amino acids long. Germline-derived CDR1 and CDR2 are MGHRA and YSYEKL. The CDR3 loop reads CASSQTGGGVGKLFF. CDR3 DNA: TGCGCCAGCAGCCAGACAGGGGGCGGAGTGGGAAAACTGTTTTTT.

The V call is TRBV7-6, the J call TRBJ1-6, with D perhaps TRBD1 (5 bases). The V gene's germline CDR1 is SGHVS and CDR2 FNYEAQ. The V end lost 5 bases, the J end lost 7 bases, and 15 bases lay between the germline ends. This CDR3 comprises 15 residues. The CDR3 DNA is TGTGCCAGCAGCCGATCGACAGAGACAAATTCACCCCTCCACTTT. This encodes CASSRSTETNSPLHF.

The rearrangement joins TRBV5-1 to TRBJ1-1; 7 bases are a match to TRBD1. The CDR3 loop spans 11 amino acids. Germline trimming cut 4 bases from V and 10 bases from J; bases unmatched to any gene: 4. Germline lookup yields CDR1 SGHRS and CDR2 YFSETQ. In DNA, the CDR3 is TGCGCCAGCAGCGGAACAGGGGTAGCTTTCTTT. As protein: CASSGTGVAFF.

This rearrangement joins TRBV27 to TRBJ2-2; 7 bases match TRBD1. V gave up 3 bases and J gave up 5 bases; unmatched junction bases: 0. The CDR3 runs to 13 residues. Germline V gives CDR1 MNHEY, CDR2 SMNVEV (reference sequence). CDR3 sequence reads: CASSFRGTGELFF. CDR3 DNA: TGTGCCAGCAGTTTCAGGGGGACCGGGGAGCTGTTTTTT.

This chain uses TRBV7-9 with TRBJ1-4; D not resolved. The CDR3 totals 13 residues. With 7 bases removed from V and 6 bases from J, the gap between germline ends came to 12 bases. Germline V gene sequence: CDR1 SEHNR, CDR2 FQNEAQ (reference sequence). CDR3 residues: CASNHARDEKLFF. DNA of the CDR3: TGTGCCAGCAACCACGCCCGGGATGAAAAACTGTTTTTT.

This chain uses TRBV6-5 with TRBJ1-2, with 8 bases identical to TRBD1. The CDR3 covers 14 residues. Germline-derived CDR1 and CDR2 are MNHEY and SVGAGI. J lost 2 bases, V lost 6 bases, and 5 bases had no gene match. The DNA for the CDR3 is TGTGCCAGCAGCCGGGACAGGATAAACTATGGCTACACCTTC. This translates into CASSRDRINYGYTF.

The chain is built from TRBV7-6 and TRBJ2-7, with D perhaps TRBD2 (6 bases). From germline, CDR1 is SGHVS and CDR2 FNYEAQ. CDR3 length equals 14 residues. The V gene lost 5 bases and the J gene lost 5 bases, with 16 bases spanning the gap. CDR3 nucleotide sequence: TGTGCCAGCAGCGGAGGAGCGGGTGGCGACGAGCAGTACTTC. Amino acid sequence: CASSGGAGGDEQYF.

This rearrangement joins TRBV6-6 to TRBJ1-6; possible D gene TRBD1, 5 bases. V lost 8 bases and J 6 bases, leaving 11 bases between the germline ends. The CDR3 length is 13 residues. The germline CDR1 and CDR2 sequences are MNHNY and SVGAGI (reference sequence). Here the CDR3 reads CASQTASNSPLHF. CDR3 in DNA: TGTGCCAGCCAGACAGCCTCTAATTCACCCCTCCACTTT.

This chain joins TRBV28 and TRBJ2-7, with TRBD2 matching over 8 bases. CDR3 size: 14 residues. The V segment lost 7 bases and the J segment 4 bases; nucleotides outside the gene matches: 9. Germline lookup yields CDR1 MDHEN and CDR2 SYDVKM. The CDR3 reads CASTLGTRGYEQYF. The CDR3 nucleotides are TGTGCCAGCACCCTCGGGACTAGAGGGTACGAGCAGTACTTC.

CDR3 sequence reads: CSVEVSQAYEQYF. For the CDR3, the DNA is TGCAGCGTTGAGGTGTCGCAGGCCTACGAGCAGTACTTC. The chain recombines TRBV29-1 with TRBJ2-7; D is unresolved. Trimming took 3 bases from V and 2 from J, leaving 11 bases between them. CDR1 and CDR2 from the germline V gene are SQVTM and ANQGSEA. The CDR3 totals 13 residues.

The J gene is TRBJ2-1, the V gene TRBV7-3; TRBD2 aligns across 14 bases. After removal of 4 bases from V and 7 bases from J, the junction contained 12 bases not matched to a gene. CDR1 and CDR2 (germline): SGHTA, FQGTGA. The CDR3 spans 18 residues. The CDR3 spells CASSSSTSGRARLNEQFF. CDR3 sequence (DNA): TGTGCCAGCAGCTCCTCGACTAGCGGGAGGGCCCGGTTGAATGAGCAGTTCTTC.